This T cell receptor beta chain was obtained from a study of T cells in Graves' hyperthyroidism and ophthalmopathy. Patients were excluded for uncontrolled infection, other autoimmune disease, pregnancy or lactation. Trimming removed 4 bases at V and 3 bases at J, with 12 bases between. Germline CDR1 reads SGHVS; CDR2 reads FNYEAQ. The CDR3 length is 14 residues. RNA transcripts provided the source from which TCR beta CDR3 regions were amplified. A first-round RT-PCR of the TCR CDR3 used the HTBI primer set. TCRdb reprocessed the multiplex PCR reads with MiXCR, giving one entry per CDR3 protein. The table includes around 380,000 distinct CDR3 sequences, roughly 14% detected once.

V and J are TRBV7-6 and TRBJ1-1; possible D gene TRBD1, 5 bases. Sequenced: blood. The origin of this receptor is a man younger than 45 with Graves' hyperthyroidism that later progressed to Graves' ophthalmopathy. CDR3 loop: CASSSQGVYTEAFF. The CDR3 DNA sequence: TGTGCCAGCAGCTCGCAGGGCGTGTACACTGAAGCTTTCTTT. The full variable domain, in which reference TRBV7-6 and TRBJ1-1 provide the parts outside the CDR3, is GAGVSQSPRYKVTKRGQDVALRCDPISGHVSLYWYRQALGQGPEFLTYFNYEAQQDKSGLPNDRFSAERPEGSISTLTIQRTEQRDSAMYRCASSSQGVYTEAFFGQGTRLTVV.